The sequence of this T cell receptor (beta chain) was determined in a study of blood T cell repertoires in COVID-19. The overall study: The study drew acute and convalescent COVID-19 samples from the United States, Italy and Spain. In each case, the material was cDNA or gDNA derived from T cells, B-cell-depleted T cells, or PBMCs.

The germline CDR1 and CDR2 sequences are SGHTA and FQGNSA. The V and J ends lost 3 bases and 7 bases respectively, with 16 bases between them. This CDR3 comprises 15 residues. As processed by the authors: Amplification of reference gene primers provided the estimated nucleated cell counts. Measured with immunoSEQ multiplex PCR; TCRdb has only the in-frame clones, and not every one. From that table come the V and J calls and clone size; the DNA was used to work out D and trimming. The repertoire consists of some 330,000 clones, with roughly 91% occurring once and the leading ten covering approximately 2%.

This clonotype was sampled from a woman in her twenties or thirties with COVID-19, enrolled during active disease. The gene calls are TRBV7-2 and TRBJ1-5, with TRBD1 as a possible D gene (5 bases). Sequencing input: peripheral blood. CDR3 nucleotides: TGTGCCAGCAGCTTTCGGGACTTGGACGGCCAGCCCCAGCATTTT. This gives the protein CASSFRDLDGQPQHF. Full variable domain (missing parts from reference TRBV7-2 and TRBJ1-5): GAGVSQSPSNKVTEKGKDVELRCDPISGHTALYWYRQSLGQGLEFLIYFQGNSAPDKSGLPSDRFSAERTGGSVSTLTIQRTQQEDSAVYLCASSFRDLDGQPQHFGDGTRLSIL.